The 8 T cell receptor beta chains below all came from one sample that was sequenced in a study of T cell repertoires in aging, cancer and after chemotherapy. Amplification of TCR beta used genomic DNA extracted from peripheral blood. Rearranged V-D-J TRB sequences were amplified with a mixed TRB-A/B primer pool. TCRdb itself ran the multiplex PCR reads through MiXCR, one entry per CDR3 protein. This sample has thousands of distinct CDR3 sequences, with around 50% found just once. Input material: blood. These receptors all stem from a human donor with a solid tumor.

The rearrangement uses TRBV27 and TRBJ2-2; D gene unclear. The CDR3 has 12 amino acids. Trimming took off 5 bases at V and 4 bases at J, with 5 bases between the two ends. Germline CDR1 MNHEY, CDR2 SMNVEV (reference sequence). The chain's CDR3 is CASSSLTGELFF. The CDR3 DNA follows: TGTGCCAGCAGTAGTCTCACCGGGGAGCTGTTTTTT.

Sample share makes this clonotype medium-sized (0.01 to 0.1%). V and J are TRBV29-1 and TRBJ1-2; D unclear. The V gene's germline CDR1 is SQVTM and CDR2 ANQGSEA. The CDR3 runs 13 residues. The V end lost 3 bases, the J end lost 2 bases, and 10 bases lay between the germline ends. CDR3 region: CSVDYPINYGYTF. The CDR3 DNA reads TGCAGCGTTGATTACCCGATAAACTATGGCTACACCTTC.

This rearrangement joins TRBV28 to TRBJ2-6; no clear D. The ends were cut back, 2 bases at V and 6 bases at J, with 8 bases in the middle. CDR1 is MDHEN, CDR2 SYDVKM, per germline. The CDR3 has 14 amino acids. The CDR3 spells CASSLPTQANVLTF. The CDR3 DNA sequence: TGTGCCAGCAGTTTACCCACCCAGGCCAACGTCCTGACTTTC.

V and J are TRBV27 and TRBJ1-4; D unresolved. V was pared by 5 bases and J by 0 bases, with 7 bases between. The CDR3 runs 14 residues. Germline values: CDR1 MNHEY, CDR2 SMNVEV (reference sequence). The chain's CDR3 is CASSPGATNEKLFF. CDR3 nucleotides: TGTGCCAGCAGTCCAGGCGCAACTAATGAAAAACTGTTTTTT.

The chain uses TRBV6-1 and TRBJ2-7; 7 bases match TRBD2. V was pared by 5 bases and J by 5 bases, with 15 bases of the junction left unmatched. This CDR3 contains 16 residues. Looked up from germline, CDR1 is MNHNS and CDR2 is SASEGT. Here the CDR3 DNA reads TGTGCCAGCAGTTACTCGACTAGCAGGAGGGTCCACGAGCAGTACTTC. Protein: CASSYSTSRRVHEQYF.

The CDR3 nucleotides are TGTGCCAGTAGTATGGGGTGGCGGGGAGAATACAATGAGCAGTTCTTC. Its translation is CASSMGWRGEYNEQFF. V and J are TRBV19 and TRBJ2-1; TRBD2 might be the D (6 bases). This CDR3 is 16 amino acids long. Germline values: CDR1 LNHDA, CDR2 SQIVND (reference sequence). V lost 3 bases to trimming and J lost 4 bases, with 16 bases between them. The full variable domain, its missing parts supplied by reference TRBV19 and TRBJ2-1, is DGGITQSPKYLFRKEGQNVTLSCEQNLNHDAMYWYRQDPGQGLRLIYYSQIVNDFQKGDIAEGYSVSREKKESFPLTVTSAQKNPTAFYLCASSMGWRGEYNEQFFGPGTRLTVL.

This chain connects TRBV19 to TRBJ1-5; D is unclear. Germline-derived CDR1 and CDR2 are LNHDA and SQIVND (reference sequence). V was pared by 4 bases and J by 0 bases, with 4 bases between. The CDR3 extends over 13 amino acids. The CDR3, as DNA: TGTGCCAGTAGTAAGAATAGCAATCAGCCCCAGCATTTT. It encodes CASSKNSNQPQHF.

This rearrangement joins TRBV27 to TRBJ2-7; 10 bases are shared with TRBD1. This CDR3 has 14 amino acids. From germline, CDR1 is MNHEY and CDR2 SMNVEV (reference sequence). After removal of 4 bases from V and 3 bases from J, the junction contained 3 bases not matched to a gene. The CDR3 DNA sequence: TGTGCCAGCAGTTCCCGGGACAGGGGCTACGAGCAGTACTTC. Its translation: CASSSRDRGYEQYF.